A single sample gave rise to the 12 T cell receptor beta chains below, sequenced in a study of blood T cell repertoires in COVID-19. The protocol was immunoSEQ multiplex PCR, while the TCRdb copy is restricted to in-frame clones and leaves out a portion. The data show fewer than 250,000 clones, with 80% to 90% seen just once and 3.8% held by the top ten. The specimen sequenced was PBMCs or T cells enriched from blood (not recorded which). Receptors originate from a woman between 40 and 50 years old with acute COVID-19.

The chain couples TRBV4-3 to TRBJ2-1; D is ambiguous. Trimming removed 1 base from V and 6 bases from J, with 13 bases in between. CDR3 length: 15 amino acids. Looked up from germline, CDR1 is LGHNA and CDR2 is YSLEER. This CDR3 is CASSQGLVKGNEQFF. The CDR3 DNA reads as TGCGCCAGCAGCCAAGGGCTAGTTAAAGGCAATGAGCAGTTCTTC.

The chain links TRBV11-2 to TRBJ2-3; 7 bases map to TRBD2. J gave up 4 bases and V 1 base, and 8 bases lay outside the gene matches. The CDR3 length is 16 residues. Germline lookup yields CDR1 SGHAT and CDR2 FQNNGV. The CDR3 region is CASSLVDGRAADTQYF. The CDR3 DNA reads TGTGCCAGCAGCTTAGTTGATGGGAGGGCGGCAGATACGCAGTATTTT.

The chain uses TRBV4-1 and TRBJ2-5, with TRBD2 identical over 11 bases. Trimming removed 4 bases from V and 4 bases from J; junction bases left unmatched: 5. Germline V gene lookup returns CDR1 MGHRA and CDR2 YSYEKL. This CDR3 has 15 amino acids. The CDR3, as DNA: TGCGCCAGCAGCCCCTCCGGGACTAGCGGAGAGACCCAGTACTTC. Translated, it gives CASSPSGTSGETQYF.

This chain uses TRBV28 with TRBJ2-1; TRBD2 matches 11 bases. CDR1 MDHEN and CDR2 SYDVKM come from the germline V gene. The trim removed 9 bases at V and 4 bases at J, leaving 8 bases unmatched. The CDR3 extends over 15 amino acids. CDR3 in DNA: TGTGCCAGTTTAATGAGGACTAGCGGGTACAATGAGCAGTTCTTC. Translation gives CASLMRTSGYNEQFF.

The V gene is TRBV7-3, the J gene TRBJ2-3; TRBD2 matches 12 bases. This CDR3 spans 17 amino acids. Germline V lookup: CDR1 SGHTA, CDR2 FQGTGA. Losses at the gene ends were 1 base for V and 4 bases for J; bases not matched to a gene: 6. The CDR3 DNA is TGTGCCAGCAGCTTAAGGGGCCTAGCGGGAGGGGCAGATACGCAGTATTTT. Its protein is CASSLRGLAGGADTQYF.

The gene calls are TRBV5-6 and TRBJ2-6; D possibly corresponds to TRBD1 (6 bases). This CDR3 has 15 residues. CDR1 is SGHDT and CDR2 is YYEEEE in the germline V gene. V was cut by 5 bases and J by 4 bases, with 13 bases left in between. The DNA for the CDR3 is TGTGCCAGCAGTGACAGGCTGGTGGGGGCCAACGTCCTGACTTTC. Protein: CASSDRLVGANVLTF.

The chain has TRBV6-1 and TRBJ1-5; D call uncertain. V gave up 1 base and J gave up 0 bases, with 10 bases separating them. The germline V gene encodes CDR1 MNHNS and CDR2 SASEGT. The CDR3 covers 16 residues. The DNA of the CDR3 is TGTGCCAGCAGTGAAGTGAGGGTAGTTAGCAATCAGCCCCAGCATTTT. Protein product: CASSEVRVVSNQPQHF.

The chain combines TRBV9 with TRBJ1-3, with unresolved D. The V end was cut by 0 bases, the J end by 0 bases, with 10 bases between. Germline CDR1 and CDR2: SGDLS and YYNGEE. The CDR3 contains 16 residues. The CDR3 region has the DNA TGTGCCAGCAGCGTAGATCCGGGGAGCTCTGGAAACACCATATATTTT. Its translation is CASSVDPGSSGNTIYF.

The V gene is TRBV7-3, the J gene TRBJ2-1; D is perhaps TRBD2 (6 bases). Germline loops: CDR1 SGHTA, CDR2 FQGTGA. The CDR3 runs to 13 residues. Trimming shortened V by 4 bases and J by 9 bases, and 13 bases separated the two germline ends. CDR3: CASSSETSIEQFF. The CDR3 region has the DNA TGTGCCAGCAGCTCCGAGACTAGTATTGAGCAGTTCTTC.

The chain combines TRBV6-2 or TRBV6-3 with TRBJ1-1; 8 nucleotides agree with TRBD1. In germline, CDR1 is MNHEY, CDR2 SVGEGT. CDR3 length: 12 residues. The V gene end was trimmed by 5 bases and the J gene end by 10 bases; junction bases not matched to a gene: 6. In DNA form, the CDR3 reads TGTGCCAGCAGTAATGGACAGGGCGGAGCTTTCTTT. Translated, it gives CASSNGQGGAFF.

The gene calls are TRBV14 and TRBJ1-4; a possible D gene is TRBD1 (6 bases). The CDR3 has 14 amino acids. Germline lookup yields CDR1 SGHDN and CDR2 FVKESK. The V gene lost 1 base and the J gene lost 7 bases, with 10 bases spanning the gap. The CDR3 DNA reads as TGTGCCAGCAGCCAAGGGGGACACCTTGAAAAACTGTTTTTT. Translation: CASSQGGHLEKLFF.

This chain links TRBV9 with TRBJ2-2, with 8 bases identical to TRBD2. This CDR3 has 15 amino acids. Looked up from germline, CDR1 is SGDLS and CDR2 is YYNGEE. Losses at the gene ends were 2 bases for V and 5 bases for J; bases not matched to a gene: 5. The CDR3 nucleotides are TGTGCCAGCAGCGTCACTAGCGGAGCGACCGGGGAGCTGTTTTTT. Its translation: CASSVTSGATGELFF.